The 17 T cell receptor beta chains given below trace back to one sample, sequenced in a study of shared clonotypes between healthy human individuals. The repertoire was sequenced with immunoSEQ multiplex PCR; TCRdb's copy has only in-frame clones and lacks some. The sample gives some 630,000 clones, 96% of which show up once; less than 0.12% is in the top ten. CD8 cells classed as naive were CD45RO-negative and positively selected for CCR7, excluding terminally differentiated effector memory CD45RA+ cells. The material sequenced was naive CD8+ T cells sorted from blood. The receptor set was obtained from a woman between 25 and 40 years old in good health.

This clone has only one observation. This rearrangement joins TRBV7-9 to TRBJ1-4, with TRBD1 as a possible D gene (6 bases). This CDR3 has 15 residues. V lost 3 bases and J lost 4, with 12 bases in between. Germline V gene data show CDR1 as SEHNR and CDR2 as FQNEAQ (reference sequence). The chain's CDR3 is CASSFRDTRNEKLFF. In nucleotides, the CDR3 is TGTGCCAGCAGCTTTCGGGACACTCGTAATGAAAAACTGTTTTTT.

The chain uses TRBV27 and TRBJ2-3, with 7 bases matching TRBD1. J was trimmed by 2 bases and V by 3 bases; bases with no gene match: 5. The V gene's germline CDR1 is MNHEY and CDR2 SMNVEV (reference sequence). This CDR3 spans 15 amino acids. The CDR3, as DNA: TGTGCCAGCAGTTTCTCGGGACAGATCACAGATACGCAGTATTTT. Encoded protein: CASSFSGQITDTQYF.

Note on this clone: The same CDR3 is also encoded by other DNA sequences in this sample. This chain connects TRBV27 to TRBJ2-7, with D perhaps matching TRBD1 or TRBD2 (5 bases each). The CDR3 totals 15 residues. V lost 2 bases to trimming and J lost 0 bases, with 11 bases between them. CDR1 and CDR2 (germline): MNHEY, SMNVEV (reference sequence). CDR3 amino acids: CASSLGGLSSYEQYF. CDR3 bases: TGTGCCAGCAGTTTAGGGGGATTGAGCTCCTACGAGCAGTACTTC.

The chain carries TRBV29-1 and TRBJ2-1, with D unclear. The CDR3 sequence is 14 residues long. From germline, CDR1 is SQVTM and CDR2 ANQGSEA. V lost 7 bases and J lost 4, with 17 bases in between. CDR3 sequence reads: CSGLGGLGYNEQFF. CDR3 DNA sequence: TGCAGCGGGCTAGGTGGTTTGGGATACAATGAGCAGTTCTTC.

The chain is built from TRBV5-4 and TRBJ2-1; D remains unclear. V shed 4 bases and J shed 10 bases, with 9 bases lying between them. The germline V gene encodes CDR1 SGHNT and CDR2 YYREEE (reference sequence). The CDR3 is made up of 11 amino acids. The CDR3 protein is CASSAVGEQFF. CDR3 DNA sequence: TGTGCCAGCAGCGCCGTGGGAGAGCAGTTCTTC.

As for this clone: The sample carries other DNA sequences with the same CDR3. V usage is TRBV11-2 and J usage is TRBJ1-3; D gene unclear. The CDR3 is made up of 12 amino acids. Germline V gene lookup returns CDR1 SGHAT and CDR2 FQNNGV. Trimming shortened V by 3 bases and J by 2 bases, and 2 bases separated the two germline ends. The CDR3 coding sequence is TGTGCCAGCAGCTTGGCTGGAAACACCATATATTTT. It yields the protein CASSLAGNTIYF.

Details on this clone: Mismatch with germline at one junction end may stem from a read error. The V and J genes are TRBV30 and TRBJ1-5; TRBD1 might be the D (6 bases). In germline, CDR1 is GTSNPN, CDR2 SVGIG (reference sequence). The CDR3 spans 14 residues. CDR3 nucleotide sequence: TGTGCCGGGAGCGGGGGCCTTAGCAATCAGCCCCAGCATTTT. This translates into CAGSGGLSNQPQHF.

The rearrangement links TRBV28 to TRBJ1-2, with D tentatively TRBD1 (6 bases). Germline V CDR1 and CDR2: MDHEN, SYDVKM. Deletions cut 4 bases from V and 4 bases from J, with 25 bases between. This CDR3 is 18 amino acids long. In DNA form, the CDR3 reads TGTGCCAGCAGTTATTTTTTTTTGGGGGCCCAAGCGCCCTATGGCTACACCTTC. Its protein is CASSYFFLGAQAPYGYTF.

The chain carries TRBV7-8 and TRBJ2-2, with 7 bases aligning to TRBD1. The CDR3 extends over 18 amino acids. Trimming cost V 5 bases and J 1 base; bases outside gene matches: 13. Germline V gene sequence: CDR1 SGHVS, CDR2 FQNEAQ. The CDR3 sequence: CASSPHGTAPWNTGELFF. In DNA, the CDR3 is TGTGCCAGCAGCCCACATGGGACAGCGCCATGGAACACCGGGGAGCTGTTTTTT. Together with reference TRBV7-8 and TRBJ2-2, the CDR3 gives the full variable domain: GAGVSQSPRYKVAKRGQDVALRCDPISGHVSLFWYQQALGQGPEFLTYFQNEAQLDKSGLPSDRFFAERPEGSVSTLKIQRTQQEDSAVYLCASSPHGTAPWNTGELFFGEGSRLTVL.

The chain employs TRBV5-6 and TRBJ1-2; no clear D gene. This CDR3 has 13 amino acids. In germline, CDR1 is SGHDT, CDR2 YYEEEE. V was shortened by 4 bases and J by 8 bases, with 15 bases between the two germline ends. This CDR3 reads CASSLGPLRGYTF. Here the CDR3 DNA reads TGTGCCAGCAGCCTCGGGCCGCTGAGGGGCTACACCTTC.

Here the CDR3 reads CASLANDYEQYF. The CDR3 coding sequence is TGTGCCAGCCTAGCGAACGACTACGAGCAGTACTTC. This chain connects TRBV10-3 to TRBJ2-7, with D possibly being TRBD2 (6 bases). CDR1 and CDR2 from the germline V gene are ENHRY and SYGVKD. Trimming took 10 bases from V and 3 from J, leaving 13 bases between them. The CDR3 length is 12 residues.

V gene TRBV4-2 combines with J gene TRBJ2-2; TRBD2 might be the D (6 bases). Germline V gene sequence: CDR1 LGHNA, CDR2 YNFKEQ. Trimming stripped 4 bases from V and 6 bases from J, with 21 bases between. The CDR3 extends over 17 amino acids. CDR3 nucleotide sequence: TGTGCCAGCAGCCCGGCCTTGGGGAACGGGAGAGCCGGGGAGCTGTTTTTT. Translation: CASSPALGNGRAGELFF.

The chain has TRBV10-2 and TRBJ1-1, with unresolved D. This CDR3 has 15 amino acids. Germline V gives CDR1 WSHSY, CDR2 SAAADI. V gave up 0 bases and J gave up 5 bases, with 13 bases separating them. CDR3 region: CASSESAGYATEAFF. CDR3 in DNA: TGCGCCAGCAGTGAGTCCGCGGGGTACGCGACTGAAGCTTTCTTT.

This chain joins TRBV6-6 and TRBJ1-1, with D uncertain. CDR1 and CDR2 from the germline V gene are MNHNY and SVGAGI (reference sequence). The CDR3 consists of 11 residues. V shed 6 bases and J shed 4 bases, with 6 bases lying between them. The CDR3 protein is CASSPSTEAFF. The DNA of the CDR3 is TGTGCCAGCAGCCCGAGCACTGAAGCTTTCTTT.

This rearrangement joins TRBV7-9 to TRBJ2-7; D perhaps matches TRBD2 (6 bases). The CDR3 totals 14 residues. Between the trimmed V and J ends, which lost 5 bases and 4 bases, there was a span of 15 bases. CDR1 SEHNR and CDR2 FQNEAQ come from the germline V gene (reference sequence). This CDR3 is CASSLSGSRYEQYF. The CDR3 DNA sequence: TGTGCCAGCAGCCTCTCCGGGAGTAGGTACGAGCAGTACTTC. Full variable domain (missing parts from reference TRBV7-9 and TRBJ2-7): DTGVSQNPRHKITKRGQNVTFRCDPISEHNRLYWYRQTLGQGPEFLTYFQNEAQLEKSRLLSDRFSAERPKGSFSTLEIQRTEQGDSAMYLCASSLSGSRYEQYFGPGTRLTVT.

Of note for this clone: The same CDR3 also results from other DNA sequences found in this sample. V is TRBV2 and J is TRBJ2-6; D gene uncertain. The CDR3 has 15 residues. V was shortened by 3 bases and J by 0 bases, with 6 bases between the two germline ends. Per germline, CDR1 SNHLY and CDR2 FYNNEI. This CDR3 reads CASSEALSGANVLTF. The DNA for the CDR3 is TGTGCCAGCAGTGAGGCTCTCTCTGGGGCCAACGTCCTGACTTTC.

This chain connects TRBV6-1 to TRBJ2-1, with D uncertain. The CDR3 runs 12 residues. V dropped 6 bases and J dropped 7 bases, with 10 bases sitting between them. The V gene's germline CDR1 is MNHNS and CDR2 SASEGT. The CDR3 spells CASRGLANEQFF. The CDR3 nucleotides read TGTGCCAGCAGAGGGTTAGCAAATGAGCAGTTCTTC.